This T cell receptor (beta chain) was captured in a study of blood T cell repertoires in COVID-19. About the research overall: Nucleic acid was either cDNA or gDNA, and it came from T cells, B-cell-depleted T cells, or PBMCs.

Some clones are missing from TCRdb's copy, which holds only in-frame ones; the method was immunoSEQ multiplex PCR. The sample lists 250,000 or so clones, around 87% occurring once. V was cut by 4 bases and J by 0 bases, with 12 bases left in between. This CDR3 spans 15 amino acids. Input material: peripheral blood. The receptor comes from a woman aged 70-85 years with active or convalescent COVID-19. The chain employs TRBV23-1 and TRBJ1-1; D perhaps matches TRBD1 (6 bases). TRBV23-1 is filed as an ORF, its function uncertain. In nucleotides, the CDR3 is TGCGCCAGCAGTCCCTTCCAGGGGATGAACACTGAAGCTTTCTTT. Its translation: CASSPFQGMNTEAFF.